The clone carrying this T cell receptor beta chain was recorded at least ten times. The donors were all healthy and Caucasian. The germline V gene has CDR1 KGHDR and CDR2 SFDVKD. V trimming: 3 bases; J trimming: 4 bases; junction bases outside the gene matches: 6. The CDR3 length is 16 residues. This sample is part of a study of identical twins. TCRdb independently ran MiXCR on the 5' RACE reads; one entry per CDR3 protein. The repertoire includes roughly 1,500,000 distinct CDR3 sequences, around 33% of them detected once, and around 0.25% sits in the top ten. The origin of this receptor is a newborn girl in good health. Sequenced: cord blood. The chain has TRBV24-1 and TRBJ2-1; 9 bases align to TRBD1. The CDR3 reads CATSDPDRGGYNEQFF. CDR3 coding DNA: TGTGCCACCAGTGATCCAGACAGGGGGGGATACAATGAGCAGTTCTTC.